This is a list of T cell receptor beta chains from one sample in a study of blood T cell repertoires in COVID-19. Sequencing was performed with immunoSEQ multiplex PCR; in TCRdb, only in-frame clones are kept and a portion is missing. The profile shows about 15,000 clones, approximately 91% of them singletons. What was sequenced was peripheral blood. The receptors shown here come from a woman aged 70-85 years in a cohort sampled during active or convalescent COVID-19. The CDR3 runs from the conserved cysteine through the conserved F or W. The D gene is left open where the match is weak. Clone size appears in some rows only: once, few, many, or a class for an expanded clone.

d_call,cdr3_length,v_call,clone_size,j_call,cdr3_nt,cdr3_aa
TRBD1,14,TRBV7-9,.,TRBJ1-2,TGTGCCAGCACGGGCGGGACAGGCCCCCTGGGCTACACCTTC,CASTGGTGPLGYTF
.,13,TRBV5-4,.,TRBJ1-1,TGTGCCAGCAGCTTCCAGGGTGCGACTGAAGCTTTCTTT,CASSFQGATEAFF
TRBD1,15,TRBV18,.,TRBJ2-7,TGTGCCAGCTCACCGAGACAGGGGGTCGCCTACGAGCAGTACTTC,CASSPRQGVAYEQYF
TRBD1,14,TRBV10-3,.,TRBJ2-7,TGTGCCACAATGGACAGGATCAGCTCCTACGAGCAGTACTTC,CATMDRISSYEQYF
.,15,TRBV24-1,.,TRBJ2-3,TGTGCCACCAGTGATTTACCTGCAGGCACAGATACGCAGTATTTT,CATSDLPAGTDTQYF
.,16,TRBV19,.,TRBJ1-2,TGTGCCAGTAGTATGGTCCTGGGTCGGGGGAACTATGGCTACACCTTC,CASSMVLGRGNYGYTF
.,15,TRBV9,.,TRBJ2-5,TGTGCCAGCAGCCCGTTCCCGGGATTCCAAGAGACCCAGTACTTC,CASSPFPGFQETQYF
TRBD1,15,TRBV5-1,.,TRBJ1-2,TGCGCCAGCAGCCCGACCCCAGGGGGCGCCTATGGCTACACCTTC,CASSPTPGGAYGYTF
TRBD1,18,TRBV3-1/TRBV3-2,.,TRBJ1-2,TGTGCCAGCATTCAAAAGGGGACAGGGGGTTTTTATTACTATGGCTACACCTTC,CASIQKGTGGFYYYGYTF
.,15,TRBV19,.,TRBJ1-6,TGTGCCAGTAGTATTCTTGGGGAGATCAGCTCACCCCTCCACTTT,CASSILGEISSPLHF
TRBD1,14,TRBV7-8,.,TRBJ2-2,TGTGCCAGCAGCTTAGCGAGGGGGCCCGGGGAGCTGTTTTTT,CASSLARGPGELFF
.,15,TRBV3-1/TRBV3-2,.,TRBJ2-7,TGTGCCAGCAGCCAAGGGAGGGGTGGCTCCTACGAGCAGTACTTC,CASSQGRGGSYEQYF
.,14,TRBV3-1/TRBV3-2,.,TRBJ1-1,TGTGCCAGCAGCTCCCTGACTGAGAACACTGAAGCTTTCTTT,CASSSLTENTEAFF
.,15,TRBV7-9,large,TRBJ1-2,TGTGCCAGCAGCTCGGCCCAAGGGGCAAACTATGGCTACACCTTC,CASSSAQGANYGYTF
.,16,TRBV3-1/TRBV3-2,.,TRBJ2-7,TGTGCCAGCAGCCAAAGGTCCTCGGGCGGGGGCAGCGAGCAGTACTTC,CASSQRSSGGGSEQYF
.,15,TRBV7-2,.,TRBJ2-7,TGTGCCAGCAGCTCTCGGGGACACAACTCCTACGAGCAGTACTTC,CASSSRGHNSYEQYF
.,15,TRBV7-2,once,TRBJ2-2,TGTGCCAGCAGCTTAGGGGCCCGGGGCACCGGGGAGCTGTTTTTT,CASSLGARGTGELFF
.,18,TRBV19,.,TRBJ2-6,TGTGCCAGTAGTATAGAAGGACCGCAGGGGTATGGGGCCAACGTCCTGACTTTC,CASSIEGPQGYGANVLTF
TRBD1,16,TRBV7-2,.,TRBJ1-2,TGTGCCAGCAGCTTAGGAATTGAAGGGGGCGCTTTTGGCTACACCTTC,CASSLGIEGGAFGYTF
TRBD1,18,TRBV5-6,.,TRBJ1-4,TGTGCCAGCAGCTTCTCCGCGGGACAGGGGGCACCTAATGAAAAACTGTTTTTT,CASSFSAGQGAPNEKLFF
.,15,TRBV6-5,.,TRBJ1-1,TGTGCCAGCAGTTACTCGTCGAGGGCGAACACTGAAGCTTTCTTT,CASSYSSRANTEAFF
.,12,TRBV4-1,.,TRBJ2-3,TGCGCCAGCAGCCGGACAGCAGATACGCAGTATTTT,CASSRTADTQYF
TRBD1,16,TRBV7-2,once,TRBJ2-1,TGTGCCAGCAGCCCCTGGACAGGTGGGTCCTACAATGAGCAGTTCTTC,CASSPWTGGSYNEQFF
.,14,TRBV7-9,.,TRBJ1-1,TGTGCCAGCAGCCACGGGATTCAGGACACTGAAGCTTTCTTT,CASSHGIQDTEAFF
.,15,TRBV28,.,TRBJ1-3,TGTGCCAGCAGTTTCGGAGGAATCTCTGGAAACACCATATATTTT,CASSFGGISGNTIYF
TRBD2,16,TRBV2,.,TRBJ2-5,TGTGCCAGCAGTGATTGGACTAGCGGGGATCAAGAGACCCAGTACTTC,CASSDWTSGDQETQYF
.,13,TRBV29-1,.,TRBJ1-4,TGCAGCGTTCTTCGGTCAACTAATGAAAAACTGTTTTTT,CSVLRSTNEKLFF
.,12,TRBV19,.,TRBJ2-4,TGTGCCAGTAGTATTAAAGGGGGCATTCAGTACTTC,CASSIKGGIQYF
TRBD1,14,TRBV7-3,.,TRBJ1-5,TGTGCCAGCAGCTCGACAGGGATTCATCAGCCCCAGCATTTT,CASSSTGIHQPQHF
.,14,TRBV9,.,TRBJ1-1,TGTGCCAGCAGCCCTCGGGGGGTGAACACTGAAGCTTTCTTT,CASSPRGVNTEAFF
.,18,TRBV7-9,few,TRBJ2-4,TGTGCCAGCAGCGGGGGGATGCTGCGGGGACTAGCCAAAAACATTCAGTACTTC,CASSGGMLRGLAKNIQYF
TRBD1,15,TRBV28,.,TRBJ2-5,TGTGCCAGCAGTACCCGGGACAGGGGGCTGGAGACCCAGTACTTC,CASSTRDRGLETQYF
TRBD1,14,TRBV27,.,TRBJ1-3,TGTGCCAGCGGGCGGCAGGGGGTCGGAAACACCATATATTTT,CASGRQGVGNTIYF
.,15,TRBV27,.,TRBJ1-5,TGTGCCAGCAGCCCCTACAGGGCAGTCAATCAGCCCCAGCATTTT,CASSPYRAVNQPQHF
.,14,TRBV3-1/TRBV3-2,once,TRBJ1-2,TGTGCCAGCAGCCCTGACGGAGGCAACTATGGCTACACCTTC,CASSPDGGNYGYTF
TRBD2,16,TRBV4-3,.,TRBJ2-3,TGCGCCAGCAGCCAAGATGTAGCGGGGGGCCGAGATACGCAGTATTTT,CASSQDVAGGRDTQYF
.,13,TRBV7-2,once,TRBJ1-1,TGTGCCAGCAGCTTCTCCAGGAACACTGAAGCTTTCTTT,CASSFSRNTEAFF
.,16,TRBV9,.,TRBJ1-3,TGTGCCAGCAGCGCTCTCGGGTCCAACTCTGGAAACACCATATATTTT,CASSALGSNSGNTIYF
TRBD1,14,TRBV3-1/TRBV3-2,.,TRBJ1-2,TGTGCCAGCAGCCCGACAGGGGGCCACTATGGCTACACCTTC,CASSPTGGHYGYTF
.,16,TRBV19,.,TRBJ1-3,TGTGCCAGTAGTTCTTTCGTCAGGGGTTCCGGAAACACCATATATTTT,CASSSFVRGSGNTIYF
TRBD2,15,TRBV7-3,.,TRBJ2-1,TGTGCCAGCAGCTTAGGTAGCGGGGGGTACAATGAGCAGTTCTTC,CASSLGSGGYNEQFF
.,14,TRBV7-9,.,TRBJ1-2,TGTGCCAGCAGCTGGCAGGCAGCTAACTATGGCTACACCTTC,CASSWQAANYGYTF
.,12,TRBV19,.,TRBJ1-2,TGTGCCAGTAGCTGGACAGTGGGCGGCTACACCTTC,CASSWTVGGYTF
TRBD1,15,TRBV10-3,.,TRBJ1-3,TGTGCCATCAGTGGTGGACAGGGGATTGTAAACACCATATATTTT,CAISGGQGIVNTIYF
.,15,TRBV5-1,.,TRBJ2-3,TGCGCCAGCAGCCCACGGACAGCTTCCACAGATACGCAGTATTTT,CASSPRTASTDTQYF
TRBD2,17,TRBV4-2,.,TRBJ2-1,TGTGCCAGCAGCCGTAATAGCGGGGGGGGTTCCTACAATGAGCAGTTCTTC,CASSRNSGGGSYNEQFF
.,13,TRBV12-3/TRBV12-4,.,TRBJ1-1,TGTGCCAGCACCGAACAGGGGAACACTGAAGCTTTCTTT,CASTEQGNTEAFF
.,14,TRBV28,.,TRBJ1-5,TGTGCCAGCAGTACCCCGCAGGGTCCGCAGCCCCAGCATTTT,CASSTPQGPQPQHF